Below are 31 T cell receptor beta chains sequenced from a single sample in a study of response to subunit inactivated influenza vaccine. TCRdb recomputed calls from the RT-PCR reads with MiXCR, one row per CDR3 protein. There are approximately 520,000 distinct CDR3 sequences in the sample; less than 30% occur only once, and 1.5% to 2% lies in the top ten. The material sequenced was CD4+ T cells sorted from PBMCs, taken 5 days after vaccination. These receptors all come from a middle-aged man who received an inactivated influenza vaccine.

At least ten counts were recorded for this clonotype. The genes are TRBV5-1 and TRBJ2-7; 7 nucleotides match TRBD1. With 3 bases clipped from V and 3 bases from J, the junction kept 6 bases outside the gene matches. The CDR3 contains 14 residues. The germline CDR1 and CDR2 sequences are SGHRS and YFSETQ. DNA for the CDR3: TGCGCCAGCAGCTCGGAAAGGGACAGCTACGAGCAGTACTTC. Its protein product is CASSSERDSYEQYF.

The CDR3, as DNA: TGTGCCAGCAGCCCTGTTTTGCAGGGTTCCACAGATACGCAGTATTTT. Its protein product is CASSPVLQGSTDTQYF. The chain has TRBV7-6 and TRBJ2-3; D possibly corresponds to TRBD1 (5 bases). This CDR3 has 16 residues. The germline CDR1 and CDR2 sequences are SGHVS and FNYEAQ. V was clipped by 5 bases and J by 2 bases, with 17 bases between them.

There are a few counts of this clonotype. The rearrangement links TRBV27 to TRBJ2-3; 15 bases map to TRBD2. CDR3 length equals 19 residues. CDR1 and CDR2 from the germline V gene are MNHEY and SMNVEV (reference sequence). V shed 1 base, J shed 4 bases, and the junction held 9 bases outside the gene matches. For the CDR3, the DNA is TGTGCCAGCAGTTTATTGAGGACTAGCGGGGGGGCTAGGGCAGATACGCAGTATTTT. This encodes CASSLLRTSGGARADTQYF.

CDR3 sequence reads: CASSIPQGVTEAFF. In nucleotides, the CDR3 is TGTGCCAGCAGTATCCCCCAGGGCGTCACTGAAGCTTTCTTT. This chain links TRBV12-3 or TRBV12-4 with TRBJ1-1; D might be TRBD1 (5 bases). Trimming shortened V by 5 bases and J by 4 bases, and 14 bases separated the two germline ends. This CDR3 is built from 14 residues.

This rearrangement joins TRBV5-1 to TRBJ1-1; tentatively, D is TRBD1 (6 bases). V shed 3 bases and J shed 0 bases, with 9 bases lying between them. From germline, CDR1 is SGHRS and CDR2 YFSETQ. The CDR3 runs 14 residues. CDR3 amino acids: CASSYGTLNTEAFF. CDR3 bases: TGCGCCAGCAGCTACGGGACACTGAACACTGAAGCTTTCTTT.

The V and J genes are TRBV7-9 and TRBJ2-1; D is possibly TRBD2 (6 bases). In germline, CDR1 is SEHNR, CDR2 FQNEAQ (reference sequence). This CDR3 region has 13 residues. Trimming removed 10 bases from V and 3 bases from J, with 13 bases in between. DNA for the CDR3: TGTGCCACCAGACTAGTCGGCTACAATGAGCAGTTCTTC. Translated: CATRLVGYNEQFF.

The CDR3 loop reads CASSQGTGGRYNEQFF. The CDR3 DNA reads TGCGCCAGCAGCCAAGGGACCGGCGGCAGGTACAATGAGCAGTTCTTC. This sequence joins TRBV4-3 and TRBJ2-1; D unresolved. The germline CDR1 and CDR2 sequences are LGHNA and YSLEER. The CDR3 totals 16 residues. V dropped 1 base and J dropped 4 bases, with 14 bases sitting between them.

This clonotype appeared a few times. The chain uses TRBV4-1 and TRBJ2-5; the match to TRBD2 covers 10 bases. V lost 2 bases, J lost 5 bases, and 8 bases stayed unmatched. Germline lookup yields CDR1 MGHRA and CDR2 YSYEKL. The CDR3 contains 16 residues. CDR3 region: CASSQTGTSAGETQYF. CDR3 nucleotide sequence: TGCGCCAGCAGCCAAACCGGGACTAGCGCAGGGGAGACCCAGTACTTC.

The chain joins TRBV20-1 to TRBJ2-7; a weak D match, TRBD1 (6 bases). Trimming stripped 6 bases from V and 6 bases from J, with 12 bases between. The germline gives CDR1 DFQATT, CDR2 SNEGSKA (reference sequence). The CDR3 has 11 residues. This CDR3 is CSAVTGVEQYF. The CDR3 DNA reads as TGCAGTGCAGTGACAGGAGTCGAGCAGTACTTC.

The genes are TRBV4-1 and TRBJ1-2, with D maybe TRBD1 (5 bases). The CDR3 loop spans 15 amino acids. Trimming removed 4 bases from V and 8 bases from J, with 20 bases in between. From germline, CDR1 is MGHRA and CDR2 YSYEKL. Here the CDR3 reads CASSPPGDPWSGYTF. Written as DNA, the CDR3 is TGCGCCAGCAGCCCCCCTGGGGACCCCTGGAGCGGCTACACCTTC.

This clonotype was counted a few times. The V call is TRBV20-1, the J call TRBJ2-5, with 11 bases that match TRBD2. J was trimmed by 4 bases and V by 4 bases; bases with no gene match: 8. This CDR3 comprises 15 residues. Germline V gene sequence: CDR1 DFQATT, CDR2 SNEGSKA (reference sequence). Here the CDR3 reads CSATSGGTYRETQYF. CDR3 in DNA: TGCAGTGCTACTAGCGGGGGGACCTATAGAGAGACCCAGTACTTC.

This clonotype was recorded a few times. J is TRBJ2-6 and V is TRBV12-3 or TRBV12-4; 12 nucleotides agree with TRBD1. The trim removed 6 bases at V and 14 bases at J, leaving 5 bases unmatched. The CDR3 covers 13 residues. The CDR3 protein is CASSPGQGALLTF. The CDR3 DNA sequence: TGTGCCAGCAGCCCGGGACAGGGGGCCCTCCTGACTTTC.

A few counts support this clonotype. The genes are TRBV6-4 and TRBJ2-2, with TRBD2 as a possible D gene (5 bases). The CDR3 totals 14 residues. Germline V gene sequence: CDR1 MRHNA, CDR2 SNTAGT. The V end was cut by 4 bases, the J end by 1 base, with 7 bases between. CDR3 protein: CASSVEGNTGELFF. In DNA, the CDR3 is TGTGCCAGCAGTGTAGAGGGGAACACCGGGGAGCTGTTTTTT.

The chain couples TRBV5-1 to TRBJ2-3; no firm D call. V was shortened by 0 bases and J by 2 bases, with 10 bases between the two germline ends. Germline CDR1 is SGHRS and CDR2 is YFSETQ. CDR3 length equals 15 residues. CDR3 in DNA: TGCGCCAGCAGCTTGGGGGGTAAACACACAGATACGCAGTATTTT. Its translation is CASSLGGKHTDTQYF.

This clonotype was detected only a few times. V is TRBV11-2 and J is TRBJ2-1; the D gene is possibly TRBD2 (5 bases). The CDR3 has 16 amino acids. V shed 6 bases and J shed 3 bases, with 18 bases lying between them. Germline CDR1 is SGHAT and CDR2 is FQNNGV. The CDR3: CASRQRADGIYNEQFF. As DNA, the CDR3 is TGTGCCAGCAGACAACGGGCTGACGGGATCTACAATGAGCAGTTCTTC.

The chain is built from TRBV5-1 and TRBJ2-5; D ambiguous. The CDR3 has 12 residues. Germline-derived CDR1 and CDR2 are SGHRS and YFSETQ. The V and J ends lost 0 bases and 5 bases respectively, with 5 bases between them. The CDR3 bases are TGCGCCAGCAGCTTGGAGCACGAGACCCAGTACTTC. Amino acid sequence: CASSLEHETQYF.

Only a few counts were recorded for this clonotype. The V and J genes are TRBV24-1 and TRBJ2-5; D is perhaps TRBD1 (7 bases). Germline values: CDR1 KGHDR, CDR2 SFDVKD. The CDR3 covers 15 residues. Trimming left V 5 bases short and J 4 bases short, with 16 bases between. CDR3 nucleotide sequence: TGTGCCACCAGTGCCTCGACAGGGACTGGAGAGACCCAGTACTTC. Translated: CATSASTGTGETQYF.

CDR3 loop: CAWSVEGGQQFF. DNA of the CDR3: TGTGCCTGGAGTGTGGAGGGCGGACAACAGTTCTTC. V and J are TRBV30 and TRBJ2-1; TRBD2 might be the D (6 bases). Trimming removed 0 bases at V and 13 bases at J, with 13 bases between. CDR1 and CDR2 from the germline V gene are GTSNPN and SVGIG (reference sequence). This CDR3 contains 12 residues.

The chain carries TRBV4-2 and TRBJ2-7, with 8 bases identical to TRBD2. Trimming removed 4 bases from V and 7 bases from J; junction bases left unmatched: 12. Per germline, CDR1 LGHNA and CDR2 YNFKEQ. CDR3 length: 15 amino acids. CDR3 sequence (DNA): TGTGCCAGCAGCCGGTCCCCCGGGGGGGAAGGGGAGCAGTACTTC. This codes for CASSRSPGGEGEQYF.

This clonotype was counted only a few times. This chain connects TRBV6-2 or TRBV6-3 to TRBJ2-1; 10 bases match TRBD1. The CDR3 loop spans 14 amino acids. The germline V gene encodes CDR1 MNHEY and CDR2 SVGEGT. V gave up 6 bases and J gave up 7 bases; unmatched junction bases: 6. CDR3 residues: CASRPPGQGNEQFF. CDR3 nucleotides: TGTGCCAGCAGACCCCCGGGACAGGGGAATGAGCAGTTCTTC.

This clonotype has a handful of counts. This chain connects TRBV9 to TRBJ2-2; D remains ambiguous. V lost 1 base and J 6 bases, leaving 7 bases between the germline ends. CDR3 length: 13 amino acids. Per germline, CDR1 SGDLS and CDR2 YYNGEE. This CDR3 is CASSVRSPGELFF. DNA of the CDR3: TGTGCCAGCAGCGTACGTTCGCCCGGGGAGCTGTTTTTT.

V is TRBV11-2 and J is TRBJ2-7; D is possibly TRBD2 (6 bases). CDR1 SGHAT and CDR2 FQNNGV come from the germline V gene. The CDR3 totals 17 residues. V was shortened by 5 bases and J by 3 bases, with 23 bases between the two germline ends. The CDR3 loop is CASSLQDGGYLVYEQYF. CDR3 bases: TGTGCCAGCAGCCTCCAGGACGGGGGATACCTCGTCTACGAGCAGTACTTC.

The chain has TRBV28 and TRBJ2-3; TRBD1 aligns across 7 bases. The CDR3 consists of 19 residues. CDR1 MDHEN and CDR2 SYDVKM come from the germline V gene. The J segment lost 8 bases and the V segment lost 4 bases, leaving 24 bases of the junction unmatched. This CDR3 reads CASSSGQVATPKRFFTQYF. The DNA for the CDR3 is TGTGCCAGCAGTTCCGGACAGGTCGCAACGCCCAAGAGATTTTTTACGCAGTATTTT.

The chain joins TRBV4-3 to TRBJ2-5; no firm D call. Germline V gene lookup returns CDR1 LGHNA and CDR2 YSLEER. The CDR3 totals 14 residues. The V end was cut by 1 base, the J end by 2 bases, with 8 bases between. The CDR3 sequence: CASSQGPEQETQYF. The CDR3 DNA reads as TGCGCCAGCAGCCAAGGTCCGGAGCAAGAGACCCAGTACTTC.

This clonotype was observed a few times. CDR3 coding DNA: TGTGCCAGCAGTCGGGACAGCCCTTACGAGCAGTACTTC. Its protein is CASSRDSPYEQYF. The rearrangement joins TRBV11-1 to TRBJ2-7, with 7 positions matching TRBD1. CDR1 SGHAT and CDR2 FQDESV come from the germline V gene (reference sequence). V gave up 6 bases and J gave up 4 bases; unmatched junction bases: 6. The CDR3 is 13 residues long.

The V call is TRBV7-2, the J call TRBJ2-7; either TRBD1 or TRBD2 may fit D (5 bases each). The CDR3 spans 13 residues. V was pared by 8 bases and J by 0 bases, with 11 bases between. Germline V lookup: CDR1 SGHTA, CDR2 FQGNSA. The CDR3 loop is CASGKGSSYEQYF. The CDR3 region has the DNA TGTGCCAGCGGAAAGGGGAGCTCCTACGAGCAGTACTTC.

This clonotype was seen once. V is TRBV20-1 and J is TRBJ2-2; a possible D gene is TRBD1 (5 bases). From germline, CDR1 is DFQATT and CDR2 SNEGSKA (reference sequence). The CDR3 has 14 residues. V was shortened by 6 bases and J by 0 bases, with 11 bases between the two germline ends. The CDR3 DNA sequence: TGCAGTGCCTCGGACATCGCGAACACCGGGGAGCTGTTTTTT. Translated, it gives CSASDIANTGELFF.

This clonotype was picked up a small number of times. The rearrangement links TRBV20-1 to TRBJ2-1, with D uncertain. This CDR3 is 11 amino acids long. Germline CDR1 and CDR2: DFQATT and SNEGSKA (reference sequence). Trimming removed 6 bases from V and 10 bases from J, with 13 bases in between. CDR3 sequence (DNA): TGCAGTGCATCCCGAAGGGCGGAGCAGTTCTTC. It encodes CSASRRAEQFF.

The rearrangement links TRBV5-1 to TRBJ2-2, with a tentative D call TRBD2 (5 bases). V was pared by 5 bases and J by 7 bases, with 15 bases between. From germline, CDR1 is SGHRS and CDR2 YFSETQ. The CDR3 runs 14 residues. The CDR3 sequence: CASRKRHGDGELFF. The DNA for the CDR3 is TGCGCCAGCAGGAAACGTCACGGGGACGGGGAGCTGTTTTTT. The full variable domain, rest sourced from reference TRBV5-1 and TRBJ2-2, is KAGVTQTPRYLIKTRGQQVTLSCSPISGHRSVSWYQQTPGQGLQFLFEYFSETQRNKGNFPGRFSGRQFSNSRSEMNVSTLELGDSALYLCASRKRHGDGELFFGEGSRLTVL.

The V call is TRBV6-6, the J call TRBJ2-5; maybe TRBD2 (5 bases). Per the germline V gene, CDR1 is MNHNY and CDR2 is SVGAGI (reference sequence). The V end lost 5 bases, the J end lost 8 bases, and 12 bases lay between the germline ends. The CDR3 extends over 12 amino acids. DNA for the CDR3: TGTGCCAGCAGTCCTACTAGTAGCACCCAGTACTTC. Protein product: CASSPTSSTQYF.

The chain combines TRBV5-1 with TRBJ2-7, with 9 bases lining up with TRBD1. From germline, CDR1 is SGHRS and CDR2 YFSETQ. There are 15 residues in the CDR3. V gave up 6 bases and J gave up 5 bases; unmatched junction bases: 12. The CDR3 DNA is TGCGCCAGCAAGAGGGAAAACAGGGGGCCAAACGAGCAGTACTTC. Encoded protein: CASKRENRGPNEQYF.